The entry below describes one T cell receptor (beta chain). CDR1 is SEHNR and CDR2 is FQNEAQ in the germline V gene (reference sequence). With 4 bases removed from V and 2 bases from J, the gap between germline ends came to 12 bases. CDR3 size: 14 residues. Original methodology: Reference gene primer amplification gave estimated nucleated cell counts. Sequencing was performed with immunoSEQ multiplex PCR; in TCRdb, only in-frame clones are kept and a portion is missing. Clone size and the V and J calls come from that table; the DNA yielded D and trimming. The sample shows about 110,000 clones, 80% to 90% of them seen only once. This entry is derived from a study of blood T cell repertoires in COVID-19. Study in general: Some COVID-19 samples were acute and others convalescent; all came from the United States, Italy and Spain.

The receptor was derived from a woman of 80 years or more with active or convalescent COVID-19. Sequenced: peripheral blood. The J gene is TRBJ2-7, the V gene TRBV7-9; perhaps TRBD2 as D (5 bases). CDR3 region: CASSYNGKPYEQYF. The CDR3 DNA reads as TGTGCCAGCAGCTATAACGGGAAGCCCTACGAGCAGTACTTC.